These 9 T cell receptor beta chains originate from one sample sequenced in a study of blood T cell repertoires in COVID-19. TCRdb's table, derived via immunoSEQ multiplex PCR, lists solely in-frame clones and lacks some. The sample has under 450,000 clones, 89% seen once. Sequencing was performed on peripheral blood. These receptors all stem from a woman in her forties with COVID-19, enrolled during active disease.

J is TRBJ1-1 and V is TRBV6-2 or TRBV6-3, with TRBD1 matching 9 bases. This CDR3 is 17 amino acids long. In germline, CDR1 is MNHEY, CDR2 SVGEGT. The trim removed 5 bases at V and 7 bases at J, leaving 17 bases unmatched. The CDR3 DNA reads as TGTGCCAGCAGTCGGGTAACAGGGGGCGTTAAATGGGGTGAAGCTTTCTTT. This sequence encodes CASSRVTGGVKWGEAFF.

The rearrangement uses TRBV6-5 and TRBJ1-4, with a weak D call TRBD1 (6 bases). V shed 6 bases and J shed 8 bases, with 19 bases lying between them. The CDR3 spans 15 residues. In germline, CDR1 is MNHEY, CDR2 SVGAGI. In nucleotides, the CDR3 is TGTGCCAGCAGCAACAACAGGGCCCGAGGAGAAAAACTGTTTTTT. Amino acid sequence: CASSNNRARGEKLFF.

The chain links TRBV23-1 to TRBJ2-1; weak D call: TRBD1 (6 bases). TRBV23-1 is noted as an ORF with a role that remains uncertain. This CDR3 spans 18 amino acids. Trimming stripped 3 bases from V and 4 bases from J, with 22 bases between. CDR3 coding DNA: TGCGCCAGCAGTCACCGTACACCCGGGACAAGGGCTTACAATGAGCAGTTCTTC. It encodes CASSHRTPGTRAYNEQFF.

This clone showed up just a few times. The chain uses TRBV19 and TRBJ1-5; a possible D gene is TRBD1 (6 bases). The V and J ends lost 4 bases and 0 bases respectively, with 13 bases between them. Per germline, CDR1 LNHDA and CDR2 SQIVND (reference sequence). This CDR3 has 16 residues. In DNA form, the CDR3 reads TGTGCCAGTAGTACCTCGACAGGAGTTAGCAATCAGCCCCAGCATTTT. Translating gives CASSTSTGVSNQPQHF.

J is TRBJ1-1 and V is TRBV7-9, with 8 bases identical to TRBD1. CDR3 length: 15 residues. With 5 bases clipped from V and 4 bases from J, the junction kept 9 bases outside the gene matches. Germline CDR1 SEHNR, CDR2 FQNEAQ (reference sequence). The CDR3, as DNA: TGTGCCAGCAGCATTGCGACAGGGGCCACCACTGAAGCTTTCTTT. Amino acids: CASSIATGATTEAFF.

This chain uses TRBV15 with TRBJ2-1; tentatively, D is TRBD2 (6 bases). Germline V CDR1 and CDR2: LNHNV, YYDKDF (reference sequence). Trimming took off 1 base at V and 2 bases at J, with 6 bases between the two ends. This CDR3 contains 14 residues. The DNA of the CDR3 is TGTGCCACCAGCAGAGGGGGGGCCTACAATGAGCAGTTCTTC. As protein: CATSRGGAYNEQFF. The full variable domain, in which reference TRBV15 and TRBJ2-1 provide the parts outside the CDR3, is DAMVIQNPRYQVTQFGKPVTLSCSQTLNHNVMYWYQQKSSQAPKLLFHYYDKDFNNEADTPDNFQSRRPNTSFCFLDIRSPGLGDTAMYLCATSRGGAYNEQFFGPGTRLTVL.

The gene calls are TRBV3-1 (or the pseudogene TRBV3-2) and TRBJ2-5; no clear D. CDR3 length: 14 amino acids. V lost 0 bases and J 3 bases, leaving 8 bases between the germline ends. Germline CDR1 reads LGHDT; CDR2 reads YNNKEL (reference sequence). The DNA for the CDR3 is TGTGCCAGCAGCCAAGAGGCAGGTGAAGAGACCCAGTACTTC. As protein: CASSQEAGEETQYF.

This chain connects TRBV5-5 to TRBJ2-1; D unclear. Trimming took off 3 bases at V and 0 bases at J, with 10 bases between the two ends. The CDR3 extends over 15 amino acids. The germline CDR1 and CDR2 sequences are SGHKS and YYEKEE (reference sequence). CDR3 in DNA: TGTGCCAGCAGCTCCAGCTGGAGCTCCTACAATGAGCAGTTCTTC. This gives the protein CASSSSWSSYNEQFF.

This CDR3 reads CASSQSGGAYNEQFF. The CDR3 coding sequence is TGCGCCAGCAGCCAGAGCGGGGGGGCCTACAATGAGCAGTTCTTC. The J gene is TRBJ2-1, the V gene TRBV5-1; 10 nucleotides match TRBD2. The CDR3 covers 15 residues. Germline assignment: CDR1 SGHRS and CDR2 YFSETQ. Unmatched junction bases numbered 3, after V lost 4 bases and J lost 2 bases.